The 23 T cell receptor beta chains listed next were all sequenced from one sample in a study of T cell responses to AZD1222 COVID-19 vaccine. Profiling relied on immunoSEQ multiplex PCR, and the TCRdb table lists in-frame clones only, not all of them. The data hold fewer than 300,000 clones, with over 90% observed a single time. The sequencing here drew on peripheral blood, taken on day 0 of AZD1222 vaccination. The receptors originated from an adult in good health.

The V call is TRBV6-5, the J call TRBJ2-7; 8 bases map to TRBD1. The CDR3 consists of 14 residues. V lost 7 bases and J lost 3; bases outside the gene matches: 8. The germline gives CDR1 MNHEY, CDR2 SVGAGI. The CDR3 region has the DNA TGTGCCAGCACCCCCCCAGGGGGCATCTACGAGCAGTACTTC. Amino acids: CASTPPGGIYEQYF.

The V call is TRBV5-1, the J call TRBJ1-1; D is undetermined. Germline assignment: CDR1 SGHRS and CDR2 YFSETQ. The CDR3 consists of 14 residues. V was cut by 0 bases and J by 9 bases, with 15 bases left in between. CDR3 region: CASSLGGPPFQAFF. The CDR3 DNA is TGCGCCAGCAGCTTGGGAGGGCCCCCCTTTCAAGCTTTCTTT.

V and J are TRBV7-2 and TRBJ1-3; D may be TRBD1 (5 bases). Trimming left V 5 bases short and J 9 bases short, with 14 bases between. The CDR3 is 13 residues long. Germline CDR1 reads SGHTA; CDR2 reads FQGNSA. The CDR3 nucleotides read TGTGCCAGCAGCCCTACCGGGGCCGGCACCATATATTTT. Translation: CASSPTGAGTIYF. Combining the CDR3 with reference TRBV7-2 and TRBJ1-3 gives the whole variable domain GAGVSQSPSNKVTEKGKDVELRCDPISGHTALYWYRQSLGQGLEFLIYFQGNSAPDKSGLPSDRFSAERTGGSVSTLTIQRTQQEDSAVYLCASSPTGAGTIYFGEGSWLTVV.

V gene TRBV6-1 combines with J gene TRBJ2-2; D is perhaps TRBD2 (6 bases). CDR1 is MNHNS and CDR2 is SASEGT in the germline V gene. This CDR3 has 15 residues. V was shortened by 3 bases and J by 5 bases, with 13 bases between the two germline ends. This chain's CDR3 is CASSERLVLTGELFF. The CDR3 coding sequence is TGTGCCAGCAGTGAGAGACTAGTCCTAACCGGGGAGCTGTTTTTT.

The chain links TRBV19 to TRBJ2-2; TRBD2 agrees at 8 bases. Germline V gives CDR1 LNHDA, CDR2 SQIVND (reference sequence). The ends lost 7 bases at V and 4 bases at J; junction bases unmatched: 8. The CDR3 consists of 15 residues. The DNA for the CDR3 is TGTGCCAGTAAAATACCGGGAGGGGTCACCGGGGAGCTGTTTTTT. This gives the protein CASKIPGGVTGELFF.

The V gene is TRBV5-4, the J gene TRBJ2-1, with 10 bases that match TRBD2. The CDR3 extends over 16 amino acids. Trimming removed 2 bases from V and 9 bases from J; junction bases left unmatched: 11. CDR1 is SGHNT and CDR2 is YYREEE in the germline V gene (reference sequence). The CDR3 reads CASSLVNSGGPAEQFF. CDR3 DNA: TGTGCCAGCAGCTTAGTGAATAGCGGGGGGCCGGCTGAGCAGTTCTTC.

V usage is TRBV3-1 (or the pseudogene TRBV3-2) and J usage is TRBJ1-3; D is unresolved. There are 15 residues in the CDR3. Between the trimmed V and J ends, which lost 0 bases and 1 base, there was a span of 7 bases. From germline, CDR1 is LGHDT and CDR2 YNNKEL (reference sequence). Here the CDR3 DNA reads TGTGCCAGCAGCCAAGAACCCGGGTCTGGAAACACCATATATTTT. Its translation is CASSQEPGSGNTIYF.

The rearrangement joins TRBV28 to TRBJ2-1; TRBD2 aligns across 7 bases. The CDR3 is 16 residues long. CDR1 MDHEN and CDR2 SYDVKM come from the germline V gene. Trimming at V came to 6 bases and at J to 2 bases, leaving 10 bases not matched to a gene. CDR3 in DNA: TGTGCCAGCAGCACCCGACTAGCTCTTACCTACAATGAGCAGTTCTTC. Translation: CASSTRLALTYNEQFF.

This chain uses TRBV3-1 (or the pseudogene TRBV3-2) with TRBJ1-4, with a weak D call TRBD1 (5 bases). The V gene lost 3 bases and the J gene lost 2 bases, with 13 bases spanning the gap. The CDR3 is made up of 16 amino acids. The germline CDR1 and CDR2 sequences are LGHDT and YNNKEL (reference sequence). The CDR3 DNA reads TGTGCCAGCAGCCAGATTCCGGGACCGACTAATGAAAAACTGTTTTTT. This sequence encodes CASSQIPGPTNEKLFF.

V is TRBV30 and J is TRBJ2-7; TRBD2 aligns across 11 bases. This CDR3 is 12 amino acids long. Losses at the gene ends were 5 bases for V and 3 bases for J; bases not matched to a gene: 0. The germline V gene encodes CDR1 GTSNPN and CDR2 SVGIG (reference sequence). The CDR3 is CAWGTSGYEQYF. CDR3 in DNA: TGTGCCTGGGGGACTAGCGGCTACGAGCAGTACTTC. The variable domain in full, completed from reference TRBV30 and TRBJ2-7, reads SQTIHQWPATLVQPVGSPLSLECTVEGTSNPNLYWYRQAAGRGLQLLFYSVGIGQISSEVPQNLSASRPQDRQFILSSKKLLLSDSGFYLCAWGTSGYEQYFGPGTRLTVT.

The rearrangement joins TRBV3-1 (or the pseudogene TRBV3-2) to TRBJ1-4; possibly TRBD1 for D (5 bases). CDR3 size: 15 residues. Between the trimmed V and J ends, which lost 5 bases and 8 bases, there was a span of 18 bases. CDR1 and CDR2 (germline): LGHDT, YNNKEL (reference sequence). Here the CDR3 DNA reads TGTGCCAGCAGCTCCATCGATAGGGGAGTCGAAAAACTGTTTTTT. Protein sequence: CASSSIDRGVEKLFF.

V usage is TRBV2 and J usage is TRBJ1-6, with a possible D match to TRBD1 (6 bases). The CDR3 is 12 residues long. V was trimmed by 5 bases and J by 8 bases, leaving 7 bases between them. Germline V gene lookup returns CDR1 SNHLY and CDR2 FYNNEI. In DNA form, the CDR3 reads TGTGCCAGCAGTAGACAGGATTCACCCCTCCACTTT. The encoded protein is CASSRQDSPLHF.

The chain recombines TRBV28 with TRBJ2-1, with D perhaps TRBD2 (6 bases). This CDR3 contains 15 residues. The V gene lost 6 bases and the J gene lost 0 bases, with 12 bases spanning the gap. Germline CDR1 and CDR2: MDHEN and SYDVKM. The CDR3 sequence: CASRRDGSSYNEQFF. CDR3 nucleotides: TGTGCCAGCAGGCGGGACGGGAGCTCCTACAATGAGCAGTTCTTC. The complete variable domain, with remaining parts taken from reference TRBV28 and TRBJ2-1, reads DVKVTQSSRYLVKRTGEKVFLECVQDMDHENMFWYRQDPGLGLRLIYFSYDVKMKEKGDIPEGYSVSREKKERFSLILESASTNQTSMYLCASRRDGSSYNEQFFGPGTRLTVL.

The chain employs TRBV6-5 and TRBJ2-7; TRBD2 is a possible D gene (7 bases). CDR3 length equals 15 residues. Trimming took off 6 bases at V and 3 bases at J, with 18 bases between the two ends. The germline gives CDR1 MNHEY, CDR2 SVGAGI. The CDR3 region is CASRQYRGGRYEQYF. DNA of the CDR3: TGTGCCAGCAGGCAATATAGGGGGGGCCGCTACGAGCAGTACTTC.

V gene TRBV2 combines with J gene TRBJ2-1, with D tentatively TRBD2 (6 bases). CDR1 and CDR2 from the germline V gene are SNHLY and FYNNEI. CDR3 size: 15 residues. Trimming removed 8 bases at V and 9 bases at J, with 23 bases between. The CDR3 region is CASRIAERLLAEQFF. The CDR3 coding sequence is TGTGCCAGCCGTATAGCGGAGAGGCTCCTCGCTGAGCAGTTCTTC.

The DNA of the CDR3 is TGTGCCAGCTCCACCTTGCCTAGCGGGAGGAACACCGGGGAGCTGTTTTTT. Its protein product is CASSTLPSGRNTGELFF. This rearrangement joins TRBV18 to TRBJ2-2; 10 positions match TRBD2. Looked up from germline, CDR1 is KGHSH and CDR2 is LQKENI. V shed 6 bases and J 1 base; nucleotides not matched to a gene: 8. This CDR3 spans 17 amino acids.

The chain links TRBV5-1 to TRBJ2-5; either TRBD1 or TRBD2 may fit D (5 bases each). This CDR3 contains 13 residues. Germline CDR1 reads SGHRS; CDR2 reads YFSETQ. V lost 4 bases and J 2 bases, leaving 9 bases between the germline ends. The CDR3 spells CASSRDVQETQYF. The DNA of the CDR3 is TGCGCCAGCAGCCGGGACGTACAAGAGACCCAGTACTTC.

V usage is TRBV14 and J usage is TRBJ1-6; TRBD1 matches at 7 bases. The germline V gene encodes CDR1 SGHDN and CDR2 FVKESK. The CDR3 runs to 17 residues. The J segment lost 8 bases and the V segment lost 1 base, leaving 11 bases of the junction unmatched. The CDR3 reads CASSQGGYRGMDSPLHF. CDR3 sequence (DNA): TGTGCCAGCAGCCAAGGGGGGTACAGGGGAATGGATTCACCCCTCCACTTT.

J is TRBJ2-2 and V is TRBV4-2; 9 positions agree with TRBD2. The germline V gene has CDR1 LGHNA and CDR2 YNFKEQ. With V trimmed by 2 bases and J by 5 bases, 6 bases remained unmatched. CDR3 length: 16 amino acids. CDR3 sequence: CASSQSVAGDTGELFF. In nucleotides, the CDR3 is TGTGCCAGCAGCCAATCGGTAGCGGGGGATACCGGGGAGCTGTTTTTT.

This chain links TRBV19 with TRBJ2-7; D is possibly TRBD2 (6 bases). This CDR3 spans 15 amino acids. The V gene's germline CDR1 is LNHDA and CDR2 SQIVND (reference sequence). Trimming cost V 1 base and J 3 bases, with 13 bases left between them. CDR3 loop: CASSIALAGSYEQYF. CDR3 sequence (DNA): TGTGCCAGTAGTATAGCACTAGCCGGGAGCTACGAGCAGTACTTC.

The CDR3 protein is CASSLANQPQHF. The CDR3 DNA reads TGTGCCAGCAGTTTGGCCAATCAGCCCCAGCATTTT. The rearrangement joins TRBV28 to TRBJ1-5; no definite D call. Germline CDR1 and CDR2: MDHEN and SYDVKM. The CDR3 is made up of 12 amino acids. The V and J ends lost 3 bases and 3 bases respectively, with 3 bases between them.

In nucleotides, the CDR3 is TGTGCCAGCAGCTCCCGGACTAGCGGGACATACAATGAGCAGTTCTTC. Amino acids: CASSSRTSGTYNEQFF. J is TRBJ2-1 and V is TRBV5-4; 12 bases line up with TRBD2. The V gene's germline CDR1 is SGHNT and CDR2 YYREEE (reference sequence). V dropped 3 bases and J dropped 4; count of bases not matched to a gene: 5. The CDR3 length is 16 residues.

This clone was seen only once. The chain uses TRBV29-1 and TRBJ2-4; TRBD1 matches 7 bases. Germline CDR1 reads SQVTM; CDR2 reads ANQGSEA. The CDR3 has 11 amino acids. V lost 6 bases, J lost 4 bases, and 0 bases stayed unmatched. CDR3 loop: CSVGQKNIQYF. The DNA of the CDR3 is TGCAGCGTGGGACAGAAAAACATTCAGTACTTC.